The clone carrying this TCR beta chain occurred many times. Antigen specificity is unknown. The sample comes from a study of Graves' ophthalmopathy and Graves' hyperthyroidism. This CDR3 has 14 amino acids. V shed 0 bases, J shed 8 bases, and the junction held 5 bases outside the gene matches. The germline CDR1 and CDR2 sequences are LNHNV and YYDKDF (reference sequence). The study's findings and limits: This model predicted ophthalmopathy progression (sensitivity 65% to 71%, specificity around 72%). A majority of expanded thyroid clonotypes exceeding 0.001 frequency were likewise present in blood. Classification of ophthalmopathy versus stable hyperthyroidism by a 13-signature model yielded around 88% sensitivity and about 83% specificity.

Amplified material comprised TCR beta CDR3 regions derived from RNA transcripts. Second-round multiplex PCR came after a first-round RT-PCR that employed HTBI primers. TCRdb reprocessed the multiplex PCR reads via MiXCR and lists one record per CDR3 protein. This sample has approximately 410,000 distinct CDR3 sequences, with less than 20% found just once. Cases classed as stable hyperthyroidism had no ophthalmopathy within 18 months of follow-up. This sequence joins TRBV15 and TRBJ1-2; TRBD1 matches 8 bases. The receptor comes from a woman aged 18-29 years with stable Graves' hyperthyroidism. Specimen: peripheral blood. The DNA of the CDR3 is TGTGCCACCAGCAGAGACTCGACAGGGGAAGGCTACACCTTC. This encodes CATSRDSTGEGYTF.